The rows below give T cell receptor beta chains drawn from one sample of a study of cytomegalovirus exposure and HLA in healthy donors. TCRdb keeps only in-frame clones here, not all; method: immunoSEQ multiplex PCR. Among about 150,000 clones listed, roughly 10% were seen once. The specimen was PBMCs. The receptors come from a male donor in good health and CMV-seronegative. The CDR3 runs from the conserved cysteine through the conserved F or W. The D gene is left open where the match is weak. Clone size, where shown, is once, few, many, or a class for clones that have expanded.

V gene	D gene	J gene	clone size	CDR3 protein	CDR3 DNA
TRBV6-5	TRBD2	TRBJ2-1	few	CASSYSASGYNEQFF	TGTGCCAGCAGTTACTCCGCTAGCGGATACAATGAGCAGTTCTTC
TRBV28	TRBD2	TRBJ2-7	few	CASSPSGSWTYEQYF	TGTGCCAGCAGTCCTAGCGGGAGCTGGACCTACGAGCAGTACTTC
TRBV4-3	TRBD2	TRBJ2-1	few	CASSQDQAGGPYNEQFF	TGCGCCAGCAGCCAAGATCAAGCGGGGGGACCCTACAATGAGCAGTTCTTC
TRBV5-1	NA	TRBJ2-2	few	CASSPGQQNTGELFF	TGCGCCAGCAGCCCAGGACAGCAGAACACCGGGGAGCTGTTTTTT
TRBV30	NA	TRBJ2-6	few	CAWGNRAGANVLTF	TGTGCCTGGGGGAACAGGGCTGGGGCCAACGTCCTGACTTTC
TRBV2	TRBD2	TRBJ2-1	few	CASVSIAGGVNEQFF	TGTGCCAGCGTTTCGATAGCGGGAGGGGTGAATGAGCAGTTCTTC
TRBV4-3	TRBD1	TRBJ2-7	NA	CASSQGTGSSYEQYF	TGCGCCAGCAGCCAAGGGACAGGGAGCTCCTACGAGCAGTACTTC
TRBV28	TRBD1	TRBJ2-7	NA	CASSLVWDRGYEQYF	TGTGCCAGCAGTCTCGTTTGGGACAGGGGCTACGAGCAGTACTTC
TRBV19	NA	TRBJ1-5	NA	CASSKGIGGTGNQPQHF	TGTGCCAGTAGTAAAGGGATTGGGGGGACGGGCAATCAGCCCCAGCATTTT
TRBV19	TRBD2	TRBJ2-3	few	CASSYQAGGPDTQYF	TGTGCCAGTAGTTACCAAGCGGGGGGACCAGATACGCAGTATTTT
TRBV2	TRBD1	TRBJ1-3	few	CASSPGGSGNTIYF	TGTGCCAGCAGTCCAGGGGGCTCTGGAAACACCATATATTTT
TRBV4-1	NA	TRBJ1-5	few	CASSQDQVRPDGNQPQHF	TGCGCCAGCAGCCAAGATCAGGTACGTCCGGATGGCAATCAGCCCCAGCATTTT
TRBV14	TRBD1	TRBJ1-2	NA	CASSRDRSYGYTF	TGTGCCAGCAGCCGGGACAGGAGCTATGGCTACACCTTC
TRBV7-9	NA	TRBJ2-7	few	CASSLSTYYEQYF	TGTGCCAGCAGCTTATCCACCTACTACGAGCAGTACTTC
TRBV5-1	NA	TRBJ2-7	few	CASSFYVSYEQYF	TGCGCCAGCAGCTTTTATGTCTCCTACGAGCAGTACTTC
TRBV13	NA	TRBJ2-2	NA	CASRDSQMTGELFF	TGTGCCAGCAGGGACTCCCAAATGACCGGGGAGCTGTTTTTT
TRBV6-5	TRBD2	TRBJ2-7	NA	CASSRWTSGTYEQYF	TGTGCCAGCAGCCGCTGGACTAGCGGTACCTACGAGCAGTACTTC
TRBV11-2	TRBD2	TRBJ2-7	few	CASSSVAGGFMAQYF	TGTGCCAGCAGCTCAGTAGCGGGGGGGTTCATGGCGCAGTACTTC
TRBV19	NA	TRBJ1-1	few	CASSTTDNTEAFF	TGTGCCAGTAGCACTACGGATAACACTGAAGCTTTCTTT
TRBV23-1	TRBD1	TRBJ1-5	NA	CASSQFRQGNQPQHF	TGCGCCAGCAGTCAATTCCGACAGGGGAATCAGCCCCAGCATTTT
TRBV27	NA	TRBJ2-1	few	CASSNNPYNEQFF	TGTGCCAGCAGTAACAACCCGTACAATGAGCAGTTCTTC
TRBV25-1	NA	TRBJ2-6	NA	CASSEYGSGYGANVLTF	TGTGCCAGCAGTGAATATGGCAGCGGGTACGGGGCCAACGTCCTGACTTTC
TRBV19	TRBD1	TRBJ1-1	NA	CASSPRTGAMNTEAFF	TGTGCCAGTAGTCCCCGGACAGGCGCTATGAACACTGAAGCTTTCTTT
TRBV4-1	TRBD2	TRBJ2-1	few	CASNFIISGTSGNNEQFF	TGCGCCAGCAACTTCATCATTTCCGGGACTAGCGGGAACAATGAGCAGTTCTTC
TRBV4-1	NA	TRBJ1-5	NA	CASSQSTDNQPQHF	TGCGCCAGCAGCCAAAGCACAGACAATCAGCCCCAGCATTTT
TRBV7-9	NA	TRBJ2-7	few	CASSSGEAEQYF	TGTGCCAGCAGCTCGGGAGAAGCCGAGCAGTACTTC
TRBV6-1	TRBD2	TRBJ2-7	few	CASSALAGGGYGQYF	TGTGCCAGCAGTGCCCTAGCGGGAGGGGGATACGGGCAGTACTTC
TRBV5-6	TRBD1	TRBJ2-7	NA	CASSRRYRGYNEQYF	TGTGCCAGCAGCAGGAGATACAGGGGGTACAACGAGCAGTACTTC
TRBV29-1	NA	TRBJ2-1	NA	CSAGRGNTYNEQFF	TGCAGCGCCGGACGGGGAAATACCTACAATGAGCAGTTCTTC
TRBV30	TRBD1	TRBJ1-2	NA	CAWRENLRGHYGYTF	TGTGCCTGGAGGGAAAACCTCAGGGGGCACTATGGCTACACCTTC
TRBV5-1	NA	TRBJ1-2	few	CASSSGGDPIYGYTF	TGCGCCAGCAGCTCCGGGGGGGACCCAATCTATGGCTACACCTTC
TRBV28	NA	TRBJ1-1	NA	CASSPPRDTEAFF	TGTGCCAGCAGCCCCCCCCGCGACACTGAAGCTTTCTTT
TRBV4-2	TRBD2	TRBJ2-3	few	CASSSGLGTDTQYF	TGTGCCAGCAGCTCGGGACTAGGGACAGATACGCAGTATTTT
TRBV7-9	NA	TRBJ1-1	NA	CASSFSLNTEAFF	TGTGCCAGCAGCTTCAGTCTTAACACTGAAGCTTTCTTT
TRBV5-4	NA	TRBJ1-1	NA	CASSFRGGHGTEAFF	TGTGCCAGCAGCTTTAGGGGGGGTCACGGCACTGAAGCTTTCTTT
TRBV5-6	NA	TRBJ1-6	NA	CASSLVQYRGISPLHF	TGTGCCAGCAGCTTGGTCCAGTACCGAGGAATTTCACCCCTCCACTTT
TRBV6-6	TRBD1	TRBJ2-2	NA	CASMRDRISTGELFF	TGTGCCAGCATGAGGGACAGGATTTCCACCGGGGAGCTGTTTTTT
TRBV29-1	NA	TRBJ1-2	few	CSVLLGADYGYTF	TGCAGCGTCCTCTTAGGGGCGGACTATGGCTACACCTTC
TRBV4-1	NA	TRBJ1-1	few	CASSQDETRNTEAFF	TGCGCCAGCAGCCAAGATGAAACAAGGAACACTGAAGCTTTCTTT
TRBV6-6	NA	TRBJ2-2	few	CASSRSGDTGELFF	TGTGCCAGCAGTCGGTCAGGGGACACCGGGGAGCTGTTTTTT
TRBV7-2	TRBD1	TRBJ1-4	NA	CASSLGQGTTNEKLFF	TGTGCCAGCAGCTTAGGACAGGGAACAACTAATGAAAAACTGTTTTTT
TRBV6-5	NA	TRBJ1-1	few	CASSYSGGNRNTEAFF	TGTGCCAGCAGTTACTCCGGCGGGAATCGGAACACTGAAGCTTTCTTT
TRBV27	NA	TRBJ1-1	few	CASSLLGQSPEAFF	TGTGCCAGCAGTTTACTGGGGCAGTCACCTGAAGCTTTCTTT
TRBV19	NA	TRBJ2-6	NA	CASSIPTRGARPGANVLTF	TGTGCCAGTAGTATCCCCACTCGGGGGGCCCGTCCTGGGGCCAACGTCCTGACTTTC
TRBV7-3	TRBD1	TRBJ2-3	few	CASSRRDRGFGDTQYF	TGTGCCAGCAGCCGTAGGGACAGGGGTTTTGGAGATACGCAGTATTTT
TRBV5-1	TRBD1	TRBJ1-1	few	CASSFGQGVAEAFF	TGCGCCAGCAGCTTCGGACAGGGGGTCGCTGAAGCTTTCTTT
TRBV20-1	NA	TRBJ1-2	NA	CSARASNGYTF	TGCAGTGCTAGAGCATCCAATGGCTACACCTTC
TRBV28	NA	TRBJ1-3	NA	CASTPPGNTIYF	TGTGCCAGCACCCCTCCGGGAAACACCATATATTTT
TRBV6-5	TRBD1	TRBJ2-1	NA	CASSSPRDRGINEQFF	TGTGCCAGCAGTTCACCCCGGGACAGGGGAATCAATGAGCAGTTCTTC
TRBV10-3	NA	TRBJ2-1	NA	CAISDPLYNEQFF	TGTGCCATCAGTGACCCCCTCTACAATGAGCAGTTCTTC
TRBV5-6	NA	TRBJ2-2	NA	CASKRRQEYTGELFF	TGTGCCAGCAAGAGGAGACAGGAGTACACCGGGGAGCTGTTTTTT
TRBV27	NA	TRBJ2-7	few	CASSFARTYEQYF	TGTGCCAGCAGTTTTGCCAGGACCTACGAGCAGTACTTC
TRBV9	TRBD1	TRBJ1-1	NA	CASGGDRGPTEAFF	TGTGCCAGCGGCGGAGACAGGGGGCCCACTGAAGCTTTCTTT
TRBV7-2	NA	TRBJ2-3	NA	CASSLGQTTDTQYF	TGTGCCAGCAGCTTAGGACAGACCACAGATACGCAGTATTTT
TRBV29-1	TRBD1	TRBJ2-2	few	CSVAGTANTGELFF	TGCAGCGTTGCCGGGACAGCGAACACCGGGGAGCTGTTTTTT
TRBV19	NA	TRBJ1-2	NA	CASSIRLGYYGYTF	TGTGCCAGTAGTATAAGGCTCGGGTACTATGGCTACACCTTC
TRBV28	NA	TRBJ2-7	few	CASSYPREGWYEQYF	TGTGCCAGCAGTTATCCCCGAGAGGGCTGGTACGAGCAGTACTTC
TRBV25-1	NA	TRBJ2-5	NA	CASSDRGRGAIQETQYF	TGTGCCAGCAGTGATAGGGGGCGGGGGGCGATCCAAGAGACCCAGTACTTC
TRBV7-6	TRBD1	TRBJ2-7	NA	CASSWGTGTYEQYF	TGTGCCAGCAGCTGGGGGACAGGAACATACGAGCAGTACTTC
TRBV28	TRBD2	TRBJ2-1	NA	CASSHILAGYTYNEQFF	TGTGCCAGCAGCCACATCCTAGCGGGGTATACCTACAATGAGCAGTTCTTC